This passage covers 28 T cell receptor beta chains from one sample sequenced in a study of T cells after posttransplantation cyclophosphamide. Cyclophosphamide on days +3 and +4 followed busulfan-fludarabine conditioning and a marrow graft. The table came from immunoSEQ multiplex PCR; TCRdb's copy has only in-frame clones and leaves some out. The sample presents fewer than 7,500 clones, none singletons. The sample consisted of PBMCs, taken after allogeneic stem cell transplant with posttransplant cyclophosphamide. These receptor sequences come from a female patient aged 45-65 years who received an allogeneic stem cell transplant from an unrelated donor, was CMV-positive, and had acute GVHD only. Some T cells may be provided by the graft donor.

The table lists this clone with many counts. The genes are TRBV5-6 and TRBJ2-5; 10 bases fit TRBD2. With V trimmed by 1 base and J by 5 bases, 11 bases remained unmatched. This CDR3 is built from 17 residues. Germline V lookup: CDR1 SGHDT, CDR2 YYEEEE. In DNA form, the CDR3 reads TGTGCCAGCAGCTTGTATTTGGCTAGCGGGAGCTGGGAGACCCAGTACTTC. Amino acids: CASSLYLASGSWETQYF.

The table lists this clone with a few counts. V is TRBV19 and J is TRBJ1-1, with D unresolved. Trimming shortened V by 8 bases and J by 2 bases, and 21 bases separated the two germline ends. CDR3 length equals 16 residues. Germline V CDR1 and CDR2: LNHDA, SQIVND (reference sequence). CDR3 in DNA: TGTGCCAGTCGTCAAGTCCCTACTCTATTAAACACTGAAGCTTTCTTT. Translating it yields CASRQVPTLLNTEAFF. The variable domain in full, completed from reference TRBV19 and TRBJ1-1, reads DGGITQSPKYLFRKEGQNVTLSCEQNLNHDAMYWYRQDPGQGLRLIYYSQIVNDFQKGDIAEGYSVSREKKESFPLTVTSAQKNPTAFYLCASRQVPTLLNTEAFFGQGTRLTVV.

This clone was picked up a small number of times. This chain links TRBV28 with TRBJ2-5, with 11 nucleotides matching TRBD1. With the DNA end fitting TRBJ2-7 better, the J assignment may be wrong. The CDR3 loop spans 17 amino acids. CDR1 is MDHEN and CDR2 is SYDVKM in the germline V gene. The CDR3 sequence is CASSLLPGQGGSYEQYF. The CDR3 bases are TGTGCCAGCAGTTTATTGCCGGGACAGGGGGGGTCTTACGAGCAGTACTTC.

By frequency in the sample, this clone is medium-sized. The CDR3 loop reads CASRGANYGYTF. CDR3 nucleotide sequence: TGTGCCAGTAGGGGAGCTAACTATGGCTACACCTTC. V is TRBV19 and J is TRBJ1-2, with D hard to call. Deletions cut 6 bases from V and 0 bases from J, with 5 bases between. The CDR3 sequence is 12 residues long. Germline CDR1 reads LNHDA; CDR2 reads SQIVND (reference sequence).

This clone is judged medium-sized (0.01 to 0.1%). The V gene is TRBV5-5, the J gene TRBJ2-7, with D maybe TRBD1 (6 bases). Germline V CDR1 and CDR2: SGHKS, YYEKEE (reference sequence). V was pared by 4 bases and J by 2 bases, with 13 bases between. This CDR3 comprises 14 residues. The CDR3 bases are TGTGCCAGCAGCAAACAGGGATTACCCTACGAGCAGTACTTC. It encodes CASSKQGLPYEQYF.

By share, this clone ranks as medium-sized (0.01 to 0.1%). The J gene is TRBJ1-5, the V gene TRBV10-2, with D maybe TRBD1 (5 bases). This CDR3 comprises 15 residues. Per the germline V gene, CDR1 is WSHSY and CDR2 is SAAADI. With 1 base removed from V and 3 bases from J, the gap between germline ends came to 10 bases. The CDR3 coding sequence is TGCGCCAGCAGTGAGTTTGGAGGGGTCAATCAGCCCCAGCATTTT. This gives the protein CASSEFGGVNQPQHF.

V gene TRBV10-3 combines with J gene TRBJ2-5, with 8 bases identical to TRBD1. The J call may be wrong; the DNA end is better matched by TRBJ2-7. CDR3 length: 13 amino acids. Looked up from germline, CDR1 is ENHRY and CDR2 is SYGVKD. The chain's CDR3 is CAISGTGKNEQYF. As DNA, the CDR3 is TGTGCCATCAGTGGGACAGGGAAGAACGAGCAGTACTTC.

This clone was seen many times. The rearrangement uses TRBV7-9 and TRBJ2-2, with 8 bases lining up with TRBD1. The V gene end was trimmed by 7 bases and the J gene end by 6 bases; junction bases not matched to a gene: 13. The V gene's germline CDR1 is SEHNR and CDR2 FQNEAQ (reference sequence). This CDR3 comprises 16 residues. The chain's CDR3 is CASTRGPSVFSGELFF. CDR3 coding DNA: TGTGCCAGCACCAGGGGGCCCTCGGTTTTCTCCGGGGAGCTGTTTTTT.

This clone has ten or more counts. The CDR3 DNA sequence: TGCAGCGTTGAGGTGACTAGCACTGAGCAGTTCTTC. Protein: CSVEVTSTEQFF. The chain uses TRBV29-1 and TRBJ2-1; 7 positions match TRBD2. CDR3 length: 12 amino acids. Germline values: CDR1 SQVTM, CDR2 ANQGSEA. Unmatched junction bases numbered 5, after V lost 3 bases and J lost 9 bases.

This clone was seen repeatedly, ten times or more. The chain is built from TRBV27 and TRBJ2-7, with D tentatively TRBD2 (6 bases). Germline CDR1 reads MNHEY; CDR2 reads SMNVEV (reference sequence). The V end lost 10 bases, the J end lost 2 bases, and 24 bases lay between the germline ends. This CDR3 is built from 16 residues. CDR3 sequence: CATSYNPSGSPYEQYF. CDR3 coding DNA: TGTGCCACCTCCTACAACCCAAGCGGGTCACCCTACGAGCAGTACTTC.

This clone was recorded a few times. This chain uses TRBV28 with TRBJ2-1; 7 bases are a match to TRBD2. Germline assignment: CDR1 MDHEN and CDR2 SYDVKM. CDR3 size: 16 residues. V shed 5 bases and J 4 bases; nucleotides not matched to a gene: 11. The CDR3 DNA reads TGTGCCAGCAGTCTAACCCAGGGCGGGAGTTACAATGAGCAGTTCTTC. Protein sequence: CASSLTQGGSYNEQFF.

This clone is termed medium-sized (0.01 to 0.1%). The chain has TRBV6-5 and TRBJ2-3, with a possible D match to TRBD2 (6 bases). Germline V gene sequence: CDR1 MNHEY, CDR2 SVGAGI. V lost 2 bases to trimming and J lost 1 base, with 13 bases between them. The CDR3 is made up of 16 amino acids. The CDR3 DNA is TGTGCCAGCAGTTACGGGTCGGCTAGCGGCACAGATACGCAGTATTTT. Encoded protein: CASSYGSASGTDTQYF.

This clone has more than one count but fewer than ten. CDR3 region: CASSLSGPRGELFF. The CDR3 nucleotides are TGTGCCAGCAGTTTATCGGGGCCCCGCGGGGAGCTGTTTTTT. This chain uses TRBV27 with TRBJ2-2; D is possibly TRBD1 (5 bases). The germline V gene has CDR1 MNHEY and CDR2 SMNVEV (reference sequence). CDR3 length: 14 amino acids. Trimming left V 0 bases short and J 7 bases short, with 9 bases between.

This clone is deemed medium-sized. The chain links TRBV5-1 to TRBJ1-5; D might be TRBD1 (6 bases). V lost 4 bases and J 0 bases, leaving 11 bases between the germline ends. The germline CDR1 and CDR2 sequences are SGHRS and YFSETQ. CDR3 size: 15 residues. CDR3 bases: TGCGCCAGCAGCCCGGGGACATCTAGCAATCAGCCCCAGCATTTT. It codes for CASSPGTSSNQPQHF. Looking up the rest from reference TRBV5-1 and TRBJ1-5 gives the full variable domain: KAGVTQTPRYLIKTRGQQVTLSCSPISGHRSVSWYQQTPGQGLQFLFEYFSETQRNKGNFPGRFSGRQFSNSRSEMNVSTLELGDSALYLCASSPGTSSNQPQHFGDGTRLSIL.

Relative to its sample, this clone is medium-sized (0.01 to 0.1%). The rearrangement links TRBV18 to TRBJ2-7; D is perhaps TRBD1 (6 bases). Trimming took off 6 bases at V and 4 bases at J, with 10 bases between the two ends. This CDR3 is built from 12 residues. Per germline, CDR1 KGHSH and CDR2 LQKENI. The CDR3 region has the DNA TGTGCCAGCTCGCCTGACAGGTACGAGCAGTACTTC. This codes for CASSPDRYEQYF. The full variable domain, its missing parts supplied by reference TRBV18 and TRBJ2-7, is NAGVMQNPRHLVRRRGQEARLRCSPMKGHSHVYWYRQLPEEGLKFMVYLQKENIIDESGMPKERFSAEFPKEGPSILRIQQVVRGDSAAYFCASSPDRYEQYFGPGTRLTVT.

This clone was recorded at least ten times. The chain links TRBV7-8 to TRBJ2-1, with D tentatively TRBD2 (6 bases). CDR3 length equals 16 residues. V lost 5 bases and J lost 5, with 19 bases in between. Looked up from germline, CDR1 is SGHVS and CDR2 is FQNEAQ. CDR3 amino acids: CASSPRDRTNHNEQFF. As DNA, the CDR3 is TGTGCCAGCAGCCCTAGGGACCGGACTAACCACAATGAGCAGTTCTTC.

This clone was picked up many times. The chain uses TRBV4-3 and TRBJ2-7; D remains ambiguous. The V end was cut by 6 bases, the J end by 5 bases, with 14 bases between. The CDR3 has 13 amino acids. Germline V CDR1 and CDR2: LGHNA, YSLEER. The CDR3 coding sequence is TGCGCCAGCAGTCCCGTTCGAGGCCACGAGCAGTACTTC. Its protein product is CASSPVRGHEQYF.

Many counts were recorded for this clone. This chain joins TRBV2 and TRBJ1-1; TRBD1 agrees at 10 bases. The ends lost 4 bases at V and 4 bases at J; junction bases unmatched: 3. CDR3 length: 14 amino acids. Germline loops: CDR1 SNHLY, CDR2 FYNNEI. The CDR3 DNA is TGTGCCAGCAGTGGACAGGGGGCGGGCACTGAAGCTTTCTTT. Its protein product is CASSGQGAGTEAFF.

Ten or more counts support this clone. The chain links TRBV9 to TRBJ2-5; D unresolved. The CDR3 is 16 amino acids. With 0 bases removed from V and 4 bases from J, the gap between germline ends came to 16 bases. Germline assignment: CDR1 SGDLS and CDR2 YYNGEE. The CDR3 loop is CASSVGWRSSRETQYF. CDR3 DNA: TGTGCCAGCAGCGTAGGGTGGCGGTCGTCCAGAGAGACCCAGTACTTC.

This clone came up many times. The V call is TRBV10-3, the J call TRBJ1-1, with 8 nucleotides matching TRBD1. The CDR3 runs to 15 residues. With V trimmed by 6 bases and J by 1 base, 7 bases remained unmatched. Per the germline V gene, CDR1 is ENHRY and CDR2 is SYGVKD. CDR3 loop: CAIRVTGGPNTEAFF. In DNA form, the CDR3 reads TGTGCCATCAGAGTCACAGGGGGTCCGAACACTGAAGCTTTCTTT.

In this sample, this clone turned up many times. The chain employs TRBV2 and TRBJ1-4, with TRBD1 matching over 8 bases. The V gene end was trimmed by 6 bases and the J gene end by 3 bases; junction bases not matched to a gene: 6. The CDR3 runs to 15 residues. CDR1 and CDR2 from the germline V gene are SNHLY and FYNNEI. The CDR3 coding sequence is TGTGCCAGCAGAGGACAGGGTTGGGCTAATGAAAAACTGTTTTTT. It is translated as CASRGQGWANEKLFF.

This clone was seen repeatedly, ten times or more. The V gene is TRBV4-2, the J gene TRBJ2-5; 13 nucleotides match TRBD2. The CDR3 has 16 amino acids. Germline-derived CDR1 and CDR2 are LGHNA and YNFKEQ. J gave up 5 bases and V 4 bases, and 7 bases lay outside the gene matches. CDR3 bases: TGTGCCAGCAGCCCCCTTGGACTAGCGGGAGTGGAGACCCAGTACTTC. It translates to CASSPLGLAGVETQYF.

By sample fraction, this clone is medium-sized. This chain connects TRBV2 to TRBJ2-7; 13 bases are a match to TRBD2. Germline lookup yields CDR1 SNHLY and CDR2 FYNNEI. Trimming took 8 bases from V and 0 from J; bases not matched to a gene: 10. This CDR3 has 17 residues. CDR3 DNA: TGTGCCAGCCTATTGGGACTAGCGGGATTTGCCTCCTACGAGCAGTACTTC. It codes for CASLLGLAGFASYEQYF. The whole variable domain, remainder taken from reference TRBV2 and TRBJ2-7, is EPEVTQTPSHQVTQMGQEVILRCVPISNHLYFYWYRQILGQKVEFLVSFYNNEISEKSEIFDDQFSVERPDGSNFTLKIRSTKLEDSAMYFCASLLGLAGFASYEQYFGPGTRLTVT.

This clone has at least ten counts. The V call is TRBV6-5, the J call TRBJ2-7, with 7 positions matching TRBD2. The CDR3 loop spans 15 amino acids. CDR1 and CDR2 (germline): MNHEY, SVGAGI. The J segment lost 3 bases and the V segment lost 4 bases, leaving 9 bases of the junction unmatched. CDR3 nucleotides: TGTGCCAGCAGTTCCCTGGCGGGGGAGGGCTACGAGCAGTACTTC. Protein product: CASSSLAGEGYEQYF.

The rearrangement uses TRBV2 and TRBJ2-5, with D unresolved. Germline-derived CDR1 and CDR2 are SNHLY and FYNNEI. This CDR3 spans 12 amino acids. The germline V and J ends were trimmed by 5 bases and 1 base, with 5 bases remaining between them. CDR3 residues: CASSYSQETQYF. The CDR3 nucleotides are TGTGCCAGCAGTTACAGCCAAGAGACCCAGTACTTC.

This clone was seen ten or more times. The rearrangement joins TRBV7-9 to TRBJ2-5; 9 bases are a match to TRBD2. CDR3 length equals 18 residues. V was clipped by 8 bases and J by 4 bases; unmatched bases: 20. Germline V gene lookup returns CDR1 SEHNR and CDR2 FQNEAQ (reference sequence). CDR3 protein: CASRGGGLNGRIRETQYF. DNA for the CDR3: TGTGCCAGCCGCGGGGGGGGGCTAAACGGGCGGATCCGAGAGACCCAGTACTTC.

The sample holds many counts of this clone. This sequence joins TRBV27 and TRBJ2-5; the match to TRBD2 covers 8 bases. With V trimmed by 5 bases and J by 1 base, 0 bases remained unmatched. Germline lookup yields CDR1 MNHEY and CDR2 SMNVEV (reference sequence). This CDR3 has 13 amino acids. The CDR3 DNA reads TGTGCCAGCAGTAGCGGGAGCCAAGAGACCCAGTACTTC. It is translated as CASSSGSQETQYF.

By its share, this clone is medium-sized. The chain uses TRBV7-6 and TRBJ2-2; 9 bases map to TRBD2. Trimming at V came to 6 bases and at J to 7 bases, leaving 6 bases not matched to a gene. Looked up from germline, CDR1 is SGHVS and CDR2 is FNYEAQ. The CDR3 extends over 14 amino acids. The CDR3 nucleotides read TGTGCCAGCAGAATAGCGGGAGCCGGCGGGGAGCTGTTTTTT. Its translation is CASRIAGAGGELFF.